These T cell receptor beta chains were read from a single sample in a study of shared clonotypes between healthy human individuals. Clones were read by immunoSEQ multiplex PCR, and TCRdb kept only the in-frame ones, dropping some. The table records about 690,000 clones, less than 95% of them present only once. Specimen: memory CD8+ T cells from PBMCs. The source is a man aged 18-30 years in good health. Some clones in this sample may be carry-over from other donors' samples. CDR3s include the opening cysteine and the closing phenylalanine or tryptophan. D genes are given only for firm matches. For some rows the clone size is stated as once, few or many, or as a class when expanded; others skip it.

TRBV7-6,TRBD1,.,TRBJ2-3,TGTGCCAGCAGCACAAGTGACAGGGAATTAGGCACAGATACGCAGTATTTT,CASSTSDRELGTDTQYF
TRBV6-6,TRBD1,.,TRBJ1-2,TGTGCCAGCCGTCCCGGACAGGGGTATGGCTACACCTTC,CASRPGQGYGYTF
TRBV27,.,.,TRBJ1-1,TGTGCCAGCTCAAGAGAGACGGGGGGCCTTGAAGCTTTCTTT,CASSRETGGLEAFF
TRBV27,.,few,TRBJ1-2,TGTGCCAGCAGTTTAGGAGCTAACTATGGCTACACCTTC,CASSLGANYGYTF
TRBV29-1,.,.,TRBJ2-5,TGCAGCGTTGGCGAGACGCAAGAGACCCAGTACTTC,CSVGETQETQYF
TRBV6-1,TRBD1,.,TRBJ2-7,TGTGCCAGCAGTGAAGCCCCTTCCGGGACAGGCTACGAGCAGTACTTC,CASSEAPSGTGYEQYF
TRBV7-3,TRBD2,.,TRBJ2-1,TGTGCCAGCAGCTTAATGCCGGGAGCGGGGTACAATGAGCAGTTCTTC,CASSLMPGAGYNEQFF
TRBV7-8,.,.,TRBJ1-2,TGTGCCAGCAGCTTCAATCCCATCTACCCAAAAACTAACTATGGCTACACCTTC,CASSFNPIYPKTNYGYTF
TRBV14,TRBD1,.,TRBJ2-7,TGTGCCAGCAGCCAAGGAATCCGGGACAGGGACACCTACGAGCAGTACTTC,CASSQGIRDRDTYEQYF
TRBV11-2,TRBD2,.,TRBJ2-1,TGTGCCAGCAGCCCGGGTGGTTGGCGGGAGAGCTCCTACAATGAGCAGTTCTTC,CASSPGGWRESSYNEQFF
TRBV27,.,once,TRBJ2-7,TGTGCCAGCACGTCGAGCTCCTACGAGCAGTACTTC,CASTSSSYEQYF
TRBV4-3,.,.,TRBJ1-1,TGCGCCAGCAGCCAAAAAGAGGAAGCTTTCTTT,CASSQKEEAFF
TRBV9,.,.,TRBJ1-3,TGTGCCAGCAGCGTAGGGGCGCAGGGAAACACCATATATTTT,CASSVGAQGNTIYF
TRBV9,TRBD1,.,TRBJ1-2,TGTGCCAGCAGCGCGACGGACAGGGGGCTGGATGGCTACACCTTC,CASSATDRGLDGYTF
TRBV28,TRBD2,.,TRBJ2-1,TGTGCCAGCCTGGCTAGCGGCTCCTACAATGAGCAGTTCTTC,CASLASGSYNEQFF
TRBV5-1,.,.,TRBJ2-5,TGCGCCAGCAGAATTACAGAGACCCAGTACTTC,CASRITETQYF
TRBV2,.,.,TRBJ2-2,TGTGCCAGCAGTTACGGGACAGCATTCAGACTAGTTTATATCCGGGAGCTGTTTTTT,CASSYGTAFRLVYIRELFF
TRBV29-1,.,.,TRBJ2-1,TGCAGCGTCCGACCTCGGGACTTGCACCCATATAATGAGCAGTTCTTC,CSVRPRDLHPYNEQFF
TRBV27,TRBD2,.,TRBJ2-7,TGTGCCAGCAGTTTAGGGGCGAGCGGGGGCTTCTACGAGCAGTACTTC,CASSLGASGGFYEQYF
TRBV7-9,TRBD1,.,TRBJ1-1,TGTGCCAGCAGCTCGCCGGGACAGGTCACTGAAGCTTTCTTT,CASSSPGQVTEAFF